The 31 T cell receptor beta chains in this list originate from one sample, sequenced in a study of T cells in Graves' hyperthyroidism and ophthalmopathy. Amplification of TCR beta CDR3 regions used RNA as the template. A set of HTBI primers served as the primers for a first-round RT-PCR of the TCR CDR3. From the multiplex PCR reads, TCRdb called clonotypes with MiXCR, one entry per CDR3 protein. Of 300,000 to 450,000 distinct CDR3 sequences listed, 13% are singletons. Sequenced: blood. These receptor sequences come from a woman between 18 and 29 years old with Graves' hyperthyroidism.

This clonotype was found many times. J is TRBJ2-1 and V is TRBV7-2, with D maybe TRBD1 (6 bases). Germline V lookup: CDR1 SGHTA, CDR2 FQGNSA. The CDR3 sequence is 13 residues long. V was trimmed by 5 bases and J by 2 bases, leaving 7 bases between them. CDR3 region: CASSRTAYNEQFF. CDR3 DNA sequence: TGTGCCAGCAGCAGGACAGCCTACAATGAGCAGTTCTTC.

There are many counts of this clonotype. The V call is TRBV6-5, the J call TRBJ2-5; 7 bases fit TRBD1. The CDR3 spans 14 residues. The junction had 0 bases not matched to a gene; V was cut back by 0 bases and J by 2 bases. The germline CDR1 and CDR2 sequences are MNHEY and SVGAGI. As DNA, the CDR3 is TGTGCCAGCAGTTACTCGGGACAGCAAGAGACCCAGTACTTC. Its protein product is CASSYSGQQETQYF.

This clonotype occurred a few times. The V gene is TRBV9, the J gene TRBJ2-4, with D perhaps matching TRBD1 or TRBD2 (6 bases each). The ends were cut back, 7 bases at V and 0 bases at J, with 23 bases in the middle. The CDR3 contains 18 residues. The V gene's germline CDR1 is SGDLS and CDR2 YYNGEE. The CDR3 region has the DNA TGTGCCAGCCGCGATCCGAGGGGGGACTCTCTAGCCAAAAACATTCAGTACTTC. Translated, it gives CASRDPRGDSLAKNIQYF.

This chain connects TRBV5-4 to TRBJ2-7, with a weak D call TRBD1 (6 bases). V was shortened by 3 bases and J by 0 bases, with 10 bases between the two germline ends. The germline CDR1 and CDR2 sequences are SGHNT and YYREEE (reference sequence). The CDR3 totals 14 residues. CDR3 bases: TGTGCCAGCAGCTCCATAGGGGGCTCCTACGAGCAGTACTTC. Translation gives CASSSIGGSYEQYF.

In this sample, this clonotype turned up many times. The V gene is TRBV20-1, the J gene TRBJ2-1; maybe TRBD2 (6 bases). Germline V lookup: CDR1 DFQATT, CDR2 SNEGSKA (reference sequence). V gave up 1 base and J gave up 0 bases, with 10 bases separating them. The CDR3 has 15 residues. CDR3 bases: TGCAGTGCTAGAGGTGGCGGGAACTCCTACAATGAGCAGTTCTTC. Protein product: CSARGGGNSYNEQFF.

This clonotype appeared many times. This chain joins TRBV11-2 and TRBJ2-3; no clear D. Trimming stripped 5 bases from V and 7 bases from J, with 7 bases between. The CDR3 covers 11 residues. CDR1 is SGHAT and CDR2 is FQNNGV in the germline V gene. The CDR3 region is CASSRENTQYF. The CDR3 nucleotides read TGTGCCAGCAGCCGCGAGAATACGCAGTATTTT.

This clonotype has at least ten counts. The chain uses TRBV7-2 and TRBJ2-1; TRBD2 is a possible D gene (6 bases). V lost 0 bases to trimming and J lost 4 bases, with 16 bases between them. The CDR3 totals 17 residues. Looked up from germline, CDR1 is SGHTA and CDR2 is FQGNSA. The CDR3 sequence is CASSLASGLTGYNEQFF. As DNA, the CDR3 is TGTGCCAGCAGCTTAGCAAGCGGACTAACAGGATACAATGAGCAGTTCTTC.

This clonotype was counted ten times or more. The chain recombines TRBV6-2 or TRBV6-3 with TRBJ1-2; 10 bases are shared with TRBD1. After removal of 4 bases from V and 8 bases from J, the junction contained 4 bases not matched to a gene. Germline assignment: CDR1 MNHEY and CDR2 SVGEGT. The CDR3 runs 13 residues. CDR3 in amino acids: CASSSGQGGGYTF. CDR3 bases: TGTGCCAGCAGTTCCGGACAGGGGGGAGGCTACACCTTC.

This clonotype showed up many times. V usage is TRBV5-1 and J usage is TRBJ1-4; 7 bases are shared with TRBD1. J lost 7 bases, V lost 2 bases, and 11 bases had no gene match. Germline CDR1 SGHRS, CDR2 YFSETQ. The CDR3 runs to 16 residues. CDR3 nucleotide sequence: TGCGCCAGCAGCTTCACCGGGACAGAGGAGGGTGAAAAACTGTTTTTT. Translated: CASSFTGTEEGEKLFF.

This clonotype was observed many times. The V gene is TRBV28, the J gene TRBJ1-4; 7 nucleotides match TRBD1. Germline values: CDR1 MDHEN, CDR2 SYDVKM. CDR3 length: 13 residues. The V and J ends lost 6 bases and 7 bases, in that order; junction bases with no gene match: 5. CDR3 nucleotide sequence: TGTGCCAGCAGGGACAGGATGGGTGAAAAACTGTTTTTT. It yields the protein CASRDRMGEKLFF.

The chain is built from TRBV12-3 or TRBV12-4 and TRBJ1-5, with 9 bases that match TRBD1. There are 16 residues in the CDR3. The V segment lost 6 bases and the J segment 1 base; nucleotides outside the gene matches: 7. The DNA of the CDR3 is TGTGCCAGCAGCCTTACAGGGGGCCTAAGCAATCAGCCCCAGCATTTT. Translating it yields CASSLTGGLSNQPQHF.

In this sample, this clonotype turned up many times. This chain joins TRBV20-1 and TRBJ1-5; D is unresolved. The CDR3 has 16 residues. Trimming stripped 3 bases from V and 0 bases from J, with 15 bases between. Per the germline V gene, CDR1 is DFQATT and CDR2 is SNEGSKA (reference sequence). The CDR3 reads CSASRAAAYSNQPQHF. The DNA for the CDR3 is TGCAGTGCTAGTCGGGCGGCCGCTTATAGCAATCAGCCCCAGCATTTT.

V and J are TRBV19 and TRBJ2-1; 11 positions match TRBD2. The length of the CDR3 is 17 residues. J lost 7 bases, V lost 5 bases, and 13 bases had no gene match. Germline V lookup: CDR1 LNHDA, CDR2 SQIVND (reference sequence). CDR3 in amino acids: CASSFRLAGPPGNEQFF. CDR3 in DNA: TGTGCCAGTAGTTTCCGACTAGCGGGACCCCCGGGAAATGAGCAGTTCTTC.

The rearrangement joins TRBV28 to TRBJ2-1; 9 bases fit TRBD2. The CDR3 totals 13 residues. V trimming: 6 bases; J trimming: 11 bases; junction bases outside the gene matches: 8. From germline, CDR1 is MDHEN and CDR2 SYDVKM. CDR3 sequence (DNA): TGTGCCAGCAGCCGGGCCCTAGCGGGAAAGCAGTTCTTC. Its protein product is CASSRALAGKQFF.

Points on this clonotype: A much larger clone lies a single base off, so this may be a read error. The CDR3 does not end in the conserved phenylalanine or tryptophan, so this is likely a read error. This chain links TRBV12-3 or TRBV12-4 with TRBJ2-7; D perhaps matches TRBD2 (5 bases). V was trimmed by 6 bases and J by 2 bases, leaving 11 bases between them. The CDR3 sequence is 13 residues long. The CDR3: CASRKVGAYEQYS. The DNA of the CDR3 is TGTGCCAGCAGGAAGGTCGGGGCCTACGAGCAGTACTCC.

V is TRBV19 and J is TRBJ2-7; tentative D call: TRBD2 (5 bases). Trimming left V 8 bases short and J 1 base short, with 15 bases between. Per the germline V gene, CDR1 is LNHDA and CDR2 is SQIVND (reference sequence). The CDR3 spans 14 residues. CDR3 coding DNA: TGTGCCAGTTCCTACCTAGGCGGGTCCTACGAGCAGTACTTC. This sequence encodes CASSYLGGSYEQYF.

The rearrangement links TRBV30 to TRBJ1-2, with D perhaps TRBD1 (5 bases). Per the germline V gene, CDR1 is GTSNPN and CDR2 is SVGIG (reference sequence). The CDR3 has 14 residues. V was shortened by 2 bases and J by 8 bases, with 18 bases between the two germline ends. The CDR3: CAWSSVGEVRGYTF. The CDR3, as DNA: TGTGCCTGGAGTTCTGTGGGGGAAGTGAGAGGCTACACCTTC.

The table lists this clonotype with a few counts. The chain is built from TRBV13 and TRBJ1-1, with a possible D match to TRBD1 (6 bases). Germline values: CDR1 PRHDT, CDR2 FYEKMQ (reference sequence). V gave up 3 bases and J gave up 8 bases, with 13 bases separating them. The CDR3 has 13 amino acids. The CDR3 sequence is CASSFRTEVEAFF. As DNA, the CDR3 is TGTGCCAGCAGCTTTCGGACAGAGGTCGAAGCTTTCTTT.

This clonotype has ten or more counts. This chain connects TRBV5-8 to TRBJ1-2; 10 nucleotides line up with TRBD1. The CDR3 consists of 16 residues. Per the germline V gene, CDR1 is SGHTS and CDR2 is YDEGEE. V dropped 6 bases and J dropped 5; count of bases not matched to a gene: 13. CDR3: CASTPVGMGQGYGYTF. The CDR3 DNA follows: TGTGCCAGCACCCCAGTTGGAATGGGACAGGGGTATGGCTACACCTTC.

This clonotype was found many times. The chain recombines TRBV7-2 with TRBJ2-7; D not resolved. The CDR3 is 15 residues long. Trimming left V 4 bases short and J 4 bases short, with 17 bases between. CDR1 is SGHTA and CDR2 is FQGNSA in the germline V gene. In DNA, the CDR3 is TGTGCCAGCAGCTCCCGGTTCGCGGACCCGTACGAGCAGTACTTC. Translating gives CASSSRFADPYEQYF.

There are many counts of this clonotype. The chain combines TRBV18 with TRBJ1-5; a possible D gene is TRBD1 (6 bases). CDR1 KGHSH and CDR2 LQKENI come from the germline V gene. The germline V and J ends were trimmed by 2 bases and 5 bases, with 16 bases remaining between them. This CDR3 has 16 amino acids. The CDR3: CASSPVGGGRDQPQHF. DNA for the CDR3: TGTGCCAGCTCACCAGTTGGGGGCGGGCGCGATCAGCCCCAGCATTTT.

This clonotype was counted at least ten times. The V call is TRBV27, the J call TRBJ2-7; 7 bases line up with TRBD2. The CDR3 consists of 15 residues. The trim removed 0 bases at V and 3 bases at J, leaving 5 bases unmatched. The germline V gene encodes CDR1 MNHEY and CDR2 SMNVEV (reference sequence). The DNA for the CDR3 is TGTGCCAGCAGTTTATCGTGGGAGGGGAGCTACGAGCAGTACTTC. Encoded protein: CASSLSWEGSYEQYF.

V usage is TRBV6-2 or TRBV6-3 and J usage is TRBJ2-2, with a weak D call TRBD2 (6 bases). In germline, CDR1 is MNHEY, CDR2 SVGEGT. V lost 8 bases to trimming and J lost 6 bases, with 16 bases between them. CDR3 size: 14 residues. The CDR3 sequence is CASVEGTSAGELFF. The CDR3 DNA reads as TGTGCCAGCGTCGAAGGGACTTCCGCCGGGGAGCTGTTTTTT.

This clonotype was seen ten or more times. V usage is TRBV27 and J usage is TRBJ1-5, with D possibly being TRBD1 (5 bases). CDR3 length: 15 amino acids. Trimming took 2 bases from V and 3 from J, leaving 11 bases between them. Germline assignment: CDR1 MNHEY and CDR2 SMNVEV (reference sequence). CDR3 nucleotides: TGTGCCAGCAGTTTAGCGGCAGGGTCCAATCAGCCCCAGCATTTT. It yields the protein CASSLAAGSNQPQHF.

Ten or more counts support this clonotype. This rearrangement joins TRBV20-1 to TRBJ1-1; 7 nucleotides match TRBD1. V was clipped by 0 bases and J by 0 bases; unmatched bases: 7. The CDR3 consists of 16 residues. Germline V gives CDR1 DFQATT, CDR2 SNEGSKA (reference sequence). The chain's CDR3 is CSARDSGQNLNTEAFF. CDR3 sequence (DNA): TGCAGTGCTAGAGATTCGGGACAGAACTTGAACACTGAAGCTTTCTTT.

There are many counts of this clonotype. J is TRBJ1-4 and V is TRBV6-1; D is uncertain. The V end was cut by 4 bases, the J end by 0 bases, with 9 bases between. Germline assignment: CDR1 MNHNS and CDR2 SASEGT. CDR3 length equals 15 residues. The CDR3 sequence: CASSAQVATNEKLFF. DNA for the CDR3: TGTGCCAGCAGTGCTCAGGTTGCAACTAATGAAAAACTGTTTTTT.

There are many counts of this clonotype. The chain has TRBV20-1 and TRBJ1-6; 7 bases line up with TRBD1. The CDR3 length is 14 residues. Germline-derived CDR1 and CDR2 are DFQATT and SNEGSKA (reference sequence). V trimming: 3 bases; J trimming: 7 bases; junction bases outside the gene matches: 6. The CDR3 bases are TGCAGTGCTAGCACTGACAGGGACAATTCACCCCTCCACTTT. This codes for CSASTDRDNSPLHF.

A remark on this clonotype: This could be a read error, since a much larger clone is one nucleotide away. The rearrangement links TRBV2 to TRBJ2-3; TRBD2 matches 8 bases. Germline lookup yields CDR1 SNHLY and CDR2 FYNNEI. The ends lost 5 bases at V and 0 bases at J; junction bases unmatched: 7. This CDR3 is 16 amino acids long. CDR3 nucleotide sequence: TGTGCCAGCAGTAGGGATAGCGGGGTTAGCACAGATACGCAGTATTTT. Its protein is CASSRDSGVSTDTQYF.

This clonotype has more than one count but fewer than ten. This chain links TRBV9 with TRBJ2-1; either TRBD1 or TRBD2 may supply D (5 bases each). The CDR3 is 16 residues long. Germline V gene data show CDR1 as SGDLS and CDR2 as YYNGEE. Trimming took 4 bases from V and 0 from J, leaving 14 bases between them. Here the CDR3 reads CASSPDGASSYNEQFF. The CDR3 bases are TGTGCCAGCAGCCCGGACGGGGCGAGCTCCTACAATGAGCAGTTCTTC.

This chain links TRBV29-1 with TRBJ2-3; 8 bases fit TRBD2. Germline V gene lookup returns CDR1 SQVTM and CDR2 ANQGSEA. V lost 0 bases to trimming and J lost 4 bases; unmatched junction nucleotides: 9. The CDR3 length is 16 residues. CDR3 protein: CSVEDFEAGAADTQYF. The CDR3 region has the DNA TGCAGCGTTGAAGATTTTGAAGCGGGAGCCGCAGATACGCAGTATTTT.

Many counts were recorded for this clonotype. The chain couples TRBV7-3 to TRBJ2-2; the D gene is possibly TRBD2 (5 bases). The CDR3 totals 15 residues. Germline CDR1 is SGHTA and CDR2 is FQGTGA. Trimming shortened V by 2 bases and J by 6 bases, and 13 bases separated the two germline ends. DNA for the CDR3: TGTGCCAGCAGCTTAGTAGCGACGGGGTCCGGGGAGCTGTTTTTT. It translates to CASSLVATGSGELFF.